This T cell receptor beta chain came from a study of T cell repertoires in cytomegalovirus infection. Study overall: Used in the study were CMV epitopes, some recently identified and HLA-C-restricted, others well-studied and HLA-B-restricted. General study points: The ex vivo response was dominated by HLA-C-restricted CMV-specific TCR beta clonotypes. Carriers of CMV plus the relevant HLA were identified by cumulative public TCR beta family frequency.

Deletions cut 6 bases from V and 1 base from J, with 9 bases between. CDR3 length: 13 amino acids. TCRdb re-called the reads with MiXCR, one entry per CDR3 protein. Of 400,000 to 600,000 distinct CDR3 sequences in the sample, about 39% were seen once. A few counts support this clonotype. The target antigen is unknown. This receptor was obtained from a human donor in good health (CMV status not recorded). Some clones in this sample may be carry-over from other donors' samples. Sample: cultured PBMCs, taken from culture after CMV antigen stimulation. This chain links TRBV12-3 or TRBV12-4 with TRBJ1-1, with D possibly matching TRBD1 (5 bases). CDR3 residues: CASRPTANTEAFF. The CDR3 bases are TGTGCCAGCAGGCCGACAGCGAACACTGAAGCTTTCTTT.